This TCR beta chain was captured in a study of Ad26.COV2.S vaccination and SARS-CoV-2 variants. Study summary: Within the COV1001 Ad26.COV2.S trial arm, the donor was enrolled.

Points on this clone: Its target is not known. Other DNA sequences from this sample encode an identical CDR3 as well.

V dropped 6 bases and J dropped 3 bases, with 6 bases sitting between them. This CDR3 has 11 residues. Germline CDR1 and CDR2: SGHRS and YFSETQ. As for treatment: over 15 received Ad26.COV2.S at low or high dose, single or two shots; 5 received placebo; per-sample allocation not given. On day 63 after the first injection, vaccine and placebo recipients gave samples. Donation came from an adult in Boston who was aged 18-55 years. Study results and limitations: Participants given vaccine showed non-spike TCR breadth similar to that of placebo recipients.

Here immunoSEQ multiplex PCR was the method, and the copy in TCRdb shows in-frame clones only, minus some. This table holds hundreds of thousands of clones, around 90% found once. The TCR originated in a person between 18 and 60 years old who received the Ad26.COV2.S COVID-19 vaccine or a placebo. Material: peripheral blood, obtained in a trial of Ad26.COV2.S vaccine versus placebo. The chain uses TRBV5-1 and TRBJ1-2; TRBD1 might be the D (5 bases). The CDR3 sequence is CASTGDYGYTF. As DNA, the CDR3 is TGCGCCAGCACGGGGGACTATGGCTACACCTTC.